The entry that follows covers one T cell receptor beta chain sequence. Its target is unknown. The data originate from a study of T cells after yellow fever vaccination. Universal primer sites and UMIs were introduced during 5'RACE template-switching synthesis of TCR cDNA. MiXCR was run by TCRdb on the 5' RACE reads, yielding one entry per CDR3 protein. Altogether 300,000 to 350,000 distinct CDR3 sequences are present, around 8.1% being singletons, with the ten largest covering under 20%. Findings and limits, study-wide: Booster samples showed a return of most primary-vaccination clones (about 97% CD4, 88% CD8). A weaker secondary response peaked on day 5, the primary on day 15.

From germline, CDR1 is DFQATT and CDR2 SNEGSKA (reference sequence). The CDR3 length is 12 residues. V lost 3 bases, J lost 0 bases, and 6 bases lay in between. This sequence joins TRBV20-1 and TRBJ2-7; D gene uncertain. The sample here was PBMCs, taken about 49 days after the first yellow fever vaccination. The receptor comes from a young man who received the YFV17D yellow fever vaccine. CDR3 DNA sequence: TGCAGTGCTAGTCGGAGCTCCTACGAGCAGTACTTC. The encoded protein is CSASRSSYEQYF.